The TCR beta chain under discussion was sequenced for a study of T cell responses to AZD1222 COVID-19 vaccine. TCRdb keeps only in-frame clones here, not all; method: immunoSEQ multiplex PCR. The sample carries 70,000 to 95,000 clones, approximately 86% recorded once. Trimming cost V 5 bases and J 4 bases; bases outside gene matches: 10. The germline CDR1 and CDR2 sequences are MDHEN and SYDVKM. The CDR3 is 15 amino acids. As to this clone: What it recognizes is unknown.

Broader study findings: Donors skewed white British and female; clonal diversity was possibly underestimated. At study baseline, merely six AZD1222 recipients were seropositive.

The chain has TRBV28 and TRBJ2-7; 8 nucleotides line up with TRBD2. The sample was peripheral blood, taken 28 days after the second AZD1222 dose. This clonotype was sampled from an adult who received the AZD1222 COVID-19 vaccine. The CDR3 DNA reads TGTGCCAGCAGTCCTGAGGCTAGCGGGTGGTACGAGCAGTACTTC. Its protein product is CASSPEASGWYEQYF.